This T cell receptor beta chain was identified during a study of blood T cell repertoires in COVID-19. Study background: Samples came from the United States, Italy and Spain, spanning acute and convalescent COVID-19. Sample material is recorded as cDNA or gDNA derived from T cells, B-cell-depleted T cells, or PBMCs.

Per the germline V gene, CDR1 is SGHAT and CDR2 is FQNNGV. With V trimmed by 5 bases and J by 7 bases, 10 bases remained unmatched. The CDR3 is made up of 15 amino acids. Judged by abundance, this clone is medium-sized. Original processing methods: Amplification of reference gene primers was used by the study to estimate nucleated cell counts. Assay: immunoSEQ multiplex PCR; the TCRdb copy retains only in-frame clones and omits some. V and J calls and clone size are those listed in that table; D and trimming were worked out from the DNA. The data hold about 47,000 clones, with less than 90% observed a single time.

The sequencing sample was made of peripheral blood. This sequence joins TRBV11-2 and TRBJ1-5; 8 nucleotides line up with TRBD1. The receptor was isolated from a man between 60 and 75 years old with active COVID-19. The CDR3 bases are TGTGCCAGCAGCCCAGGAACAGCAGGGGGCCAGCCCCAGCATTTT. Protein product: CASSPGTAGGQPQHF. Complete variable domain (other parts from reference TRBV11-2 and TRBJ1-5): EAGVAQSPRYKIIEKRQSVAFWCNPISGHATLYWYQQILGQGPKLLIQFQNNGVVDDSQLPKDRFSAERLKGVDSTLKIQPAKLEDSAVYLCASSPGTAGGQPQHFGDGTRLSIL.